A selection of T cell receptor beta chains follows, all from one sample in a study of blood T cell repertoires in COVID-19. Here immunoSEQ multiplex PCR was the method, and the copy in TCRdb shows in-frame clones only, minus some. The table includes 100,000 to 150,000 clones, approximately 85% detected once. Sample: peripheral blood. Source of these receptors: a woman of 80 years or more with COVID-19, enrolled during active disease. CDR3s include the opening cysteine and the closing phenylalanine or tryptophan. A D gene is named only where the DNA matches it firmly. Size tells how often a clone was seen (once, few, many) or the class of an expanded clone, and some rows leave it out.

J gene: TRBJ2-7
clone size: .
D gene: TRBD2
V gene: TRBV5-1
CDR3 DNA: TGCGCCAGCAGCAACAGACTAGCGGGAGTGGGTTACGAGCAGTACTTC
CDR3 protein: CASSNRLAGVGYEQYF

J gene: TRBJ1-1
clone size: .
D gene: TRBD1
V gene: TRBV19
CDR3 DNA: TGTGCCAGTAGTAGCGGACAGGAGAACACTGAAGCTTTCTTT
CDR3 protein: CASSSGQENTEAFF

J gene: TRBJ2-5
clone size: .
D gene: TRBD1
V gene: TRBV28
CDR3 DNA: TGTGCCAGCAGTCGCCACGGGACAGGGCCGCAAGAGACCCAGTACTTC
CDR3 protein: CASSRHGTGPQETQYF

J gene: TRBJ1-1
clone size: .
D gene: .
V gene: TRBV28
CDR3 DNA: TGTGCCAGCAGTTCGCCCGAGACGGGGAACACTGAAGCTTTCTTT
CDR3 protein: CASSSPETGNTEAFF

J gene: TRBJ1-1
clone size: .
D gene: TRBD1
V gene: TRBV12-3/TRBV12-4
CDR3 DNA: TGTGCCAGCAGTTTAGGGACAGGAGGGGAAGCTTTCTTT
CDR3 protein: CASSLGTGGEAFF

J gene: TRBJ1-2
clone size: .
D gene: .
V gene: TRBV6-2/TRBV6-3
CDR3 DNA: TGTGCCAGCAGTTACTTGATGGGAGGGTATGGCTACACCTTC
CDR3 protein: CASSYLMGGYGYTF

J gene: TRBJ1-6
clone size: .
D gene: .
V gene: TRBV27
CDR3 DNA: TGTGCCAGCAGTTACAGGGAATCACCCCTCCACTTT
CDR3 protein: CASSYRESPLHF

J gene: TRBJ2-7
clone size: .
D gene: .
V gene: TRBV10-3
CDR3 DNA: TGTGCCATCAGTCCAGACAGCTACGAGCAGTACTTC
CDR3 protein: CAISPDSYEQYF

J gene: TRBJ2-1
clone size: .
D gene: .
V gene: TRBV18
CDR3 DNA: TGTGCCAGCTCACCCAAAGACAGCTACCCTTCCCTCAATGAGCAGTTCTTC
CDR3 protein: CASSPKDSYPSLNEQFF

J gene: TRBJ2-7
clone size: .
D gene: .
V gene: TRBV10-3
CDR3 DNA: TGTGCCATCAGTGAGTCTATGTCTCGCGAGCAGTACTTC
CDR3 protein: CAISESMSREQYF

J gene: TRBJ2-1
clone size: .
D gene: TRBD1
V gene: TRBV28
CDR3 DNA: TGTGCCAGCAGTAGGGACAGGATCGATGAGCAGTTCTTC
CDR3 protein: CASSRDRIDEQFF

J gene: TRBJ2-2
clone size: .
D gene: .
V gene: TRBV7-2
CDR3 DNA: TGTGCCAGCAGCTCCGTTTCTAGAGCCGGGGAGCTGTTTTTT
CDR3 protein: CASSSVSRAGELFF

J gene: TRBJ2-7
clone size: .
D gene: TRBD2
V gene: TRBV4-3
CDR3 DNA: TGCGCCAGCAGCCAAGACCCTAGCGGGGACTACGAGCAGTACTTC
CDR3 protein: CASSQDPSGDYEQYF

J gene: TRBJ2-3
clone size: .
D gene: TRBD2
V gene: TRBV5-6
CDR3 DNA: TGTGCCAGCAGCTTGACTAGCGGGAGGGACACAGATACGCAGTATTTT
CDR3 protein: CASSLTSGRDTDTQYF

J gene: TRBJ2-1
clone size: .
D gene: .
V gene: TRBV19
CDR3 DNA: TGTGCCAGTAGTATCCCCCCCAAAGCGGTAGGAACTAATGAGCAGTTCTTC
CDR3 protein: CASSIPPKAVGTNEQFF

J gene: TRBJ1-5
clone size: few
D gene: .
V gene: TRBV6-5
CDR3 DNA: TGTGCCAGCAGCCCGACAGGTCCGCAGCCCCAGCATTTT
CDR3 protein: CASSPTGPQPQHF

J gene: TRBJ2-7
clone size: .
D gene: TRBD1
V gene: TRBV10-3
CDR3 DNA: TGTGCCATCAGGGACCCTACAGGGGACGAGCAGTACTTC
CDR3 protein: CAIRDPTGDEQYF

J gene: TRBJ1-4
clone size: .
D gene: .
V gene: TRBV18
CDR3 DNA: TGTGCCAGCTCACCCTGGTCAGGGGCGAATGAAAAACTGTTTTTT
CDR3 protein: CASSPWSGANEKLFF

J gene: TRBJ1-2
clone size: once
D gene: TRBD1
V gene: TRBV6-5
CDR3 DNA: TGTGCCAGCGGATGGGACAGCAACTATGGCTACACCTTC
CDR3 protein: CASGWDSNYGYTF

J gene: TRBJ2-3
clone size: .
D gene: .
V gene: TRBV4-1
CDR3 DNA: TGCGCCAGCACCGTTGGGGGGTCGGGTGTAGATACGCAGTATTTT
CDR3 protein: CASTVGGSGVDTQYF

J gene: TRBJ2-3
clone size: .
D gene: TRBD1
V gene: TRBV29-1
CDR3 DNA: TGCAGCGTTCGACAGGGGGCCACCTCAGATACGCAGTATTTT
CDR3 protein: CSVRQGATSDTQYF

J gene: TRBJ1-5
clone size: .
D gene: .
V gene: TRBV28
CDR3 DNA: TGTGCCAGCAGTTTATTCGGTCAGCCCCAGCATTTT
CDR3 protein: CASSLFGQPQHF

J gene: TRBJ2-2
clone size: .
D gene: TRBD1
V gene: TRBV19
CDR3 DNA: TGTGCCAGTAGTCCCTACCTTCTGGGACAGGGAGTCGGAGCCGGGGAGCTGTTTTTT
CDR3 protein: CASSPYLLGQGVGAGELFF

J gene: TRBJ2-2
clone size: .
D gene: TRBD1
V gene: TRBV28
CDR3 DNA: TGTGCCAGCAGTTTTAACAGGGGGCCCACCGGGGAGCTGTTTTTT
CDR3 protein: CASSFNRGPTGELFF

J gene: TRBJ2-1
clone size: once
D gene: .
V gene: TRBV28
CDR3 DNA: TGTGCCAGCAGTGAGAAGCCGGGGGATGAGCAGTTCTTC
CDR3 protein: CASSEKPGDEQFF

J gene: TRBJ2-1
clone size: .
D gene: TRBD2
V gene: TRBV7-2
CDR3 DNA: TGTGCCAGCAGCCTGACGGGACTAGCGGGAAAGAGCCAGTTCTTC
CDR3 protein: CASSLTGLAGKSQFF

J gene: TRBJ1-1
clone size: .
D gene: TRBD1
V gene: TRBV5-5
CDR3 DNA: TGTGCCAGCAGCTTCCGGGACAGTTACACTGAAGCTTTCTTT
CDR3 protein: CASSFRDSYTEAFF

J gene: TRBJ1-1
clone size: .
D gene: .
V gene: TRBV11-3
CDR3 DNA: TGTGCCAGCAGCAGTTACAGGGAGCCTACGCCTTTCTTT
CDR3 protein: CASSSYREPTPFF

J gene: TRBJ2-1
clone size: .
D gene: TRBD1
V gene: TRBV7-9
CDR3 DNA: TGTGCCAGCAGCCTGGACCCGGGACAGGGAGCGTTTGAGCAGTTCTTC
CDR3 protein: CASSLDPGQGAFEQFF

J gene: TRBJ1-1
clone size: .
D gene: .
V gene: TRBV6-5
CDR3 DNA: TGTGCCAGCAGCGTCTCTACAGGGATGAACACTGAAGCTTTCTTT
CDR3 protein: CASSVSTGMNTEAFF

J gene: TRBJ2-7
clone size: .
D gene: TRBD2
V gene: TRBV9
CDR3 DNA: TGTGCCAGCAGCGCATCTAGCGGGAGTCCCCACGAGCAGTACTTC
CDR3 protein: CASSASSGSPHEQYF

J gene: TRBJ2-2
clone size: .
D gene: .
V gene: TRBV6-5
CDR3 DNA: TGTGCCAGCATACAGGATGAACCCGGGGGCGGGGAGCTGTTTTTT
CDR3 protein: CASIQDEPGGGELFF

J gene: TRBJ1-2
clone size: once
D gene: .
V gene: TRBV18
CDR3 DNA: TGTGCCAGCTCACCGGAACAGATCTATGGCTACACCTTC
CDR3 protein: CASSPEQIYGYTF

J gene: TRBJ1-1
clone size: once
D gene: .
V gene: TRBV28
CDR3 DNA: TGTGCCAGCAGTTCCCGGTTGACTGAAGCTTTCTTT
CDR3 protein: CASSSRLTEAFF

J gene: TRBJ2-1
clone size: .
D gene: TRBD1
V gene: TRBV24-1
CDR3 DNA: TGTGCCACCAGTGATTTTTCCACCGGGACAGAGGTCCAGTTCTTC
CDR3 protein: CATSDFSTGTEVQFF

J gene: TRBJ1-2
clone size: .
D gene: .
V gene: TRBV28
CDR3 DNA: TGTGCCAGCAGTCAACAGGGAGTACAAAATGGCTACACCTTC
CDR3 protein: CASSQQGVQNGYTF

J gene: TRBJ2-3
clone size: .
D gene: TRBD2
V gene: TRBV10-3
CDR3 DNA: TGTGCCGTCCTACTAGCGGAAAGCACAGATACGCAGTATTTT
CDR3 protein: CAVLLAESTDTQYF

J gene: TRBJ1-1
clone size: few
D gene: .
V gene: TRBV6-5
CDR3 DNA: TGTGCCGCGTATTCCGGGTCAGGGACTGAAGCTTTCTTT
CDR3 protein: CAAYSGSGTEAFF

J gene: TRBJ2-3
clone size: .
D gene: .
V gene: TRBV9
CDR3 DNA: TGTGCCAGCAGCGTAGGAACGGGAGTAGGAGATACGCAGTATTTT
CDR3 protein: CASSVGTGVGDTQYF

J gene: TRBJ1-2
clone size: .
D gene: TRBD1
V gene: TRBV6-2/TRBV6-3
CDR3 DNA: TGTGCCAGCAGTGCCTCCGGGACAGTACTTTCTGGCTACACCTTC
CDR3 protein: CASSASGTVLSGYTF

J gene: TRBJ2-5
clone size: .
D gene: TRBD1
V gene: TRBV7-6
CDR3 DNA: TGTGCCAGCAGCTCCAACAGGGGAGAAGAGACCCAGTACTTC
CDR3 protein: CASSSNRGEETQYF

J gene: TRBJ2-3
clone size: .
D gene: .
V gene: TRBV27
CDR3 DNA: TGTGCCAGCTGCTCGACTGCGGGTCGAACCCTCGTTAATACGCAGTATTTT
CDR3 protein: CASCSTAGRTLVNTQYF

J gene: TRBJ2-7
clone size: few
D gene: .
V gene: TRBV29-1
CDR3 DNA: TGCAGCGTTGAAAATCCCGAGGGTAGGGGGCGCGGGGTAGCAAGTGAGCAGTACTTC
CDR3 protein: CSVENPEGRGRGVASEQYF

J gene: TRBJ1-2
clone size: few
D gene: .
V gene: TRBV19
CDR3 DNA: TGTGCCAGTAGTATAGTGGGAGGATACGGCTACACCTTC
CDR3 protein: CASSIVGGYGYTF

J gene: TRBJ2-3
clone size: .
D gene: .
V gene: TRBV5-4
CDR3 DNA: TGTGCCAGCAGCGTAAGCACAGATACGCAGTATTTT
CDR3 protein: CASSVSTDTQYF

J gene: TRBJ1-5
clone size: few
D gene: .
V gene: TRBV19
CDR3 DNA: TGTGCCAGTAGTATAGACGGCAATCAGCCCCAGCATTTT
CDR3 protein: CASSIDGNQPQHF

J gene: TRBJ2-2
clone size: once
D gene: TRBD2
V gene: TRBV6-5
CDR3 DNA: TGTGCCAGCACTTTGGGACTAGCGGGATCCGGGGAGCTGTTTTTT
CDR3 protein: CASTLGLAGSGELFF

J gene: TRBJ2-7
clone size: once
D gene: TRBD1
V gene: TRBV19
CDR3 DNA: TGTGCCAGTAGTCAACAGGGGGCGACCTACGAGCAGTACTTC
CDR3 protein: CASSQQGATYEQYF

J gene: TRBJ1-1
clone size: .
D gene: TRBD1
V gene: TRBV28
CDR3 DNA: TGTGCCAGCAGTTTTGCCAGGGGGACAGGACGCACTGAAGCTTTCTTT
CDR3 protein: CASSFARGTGRTEAFF

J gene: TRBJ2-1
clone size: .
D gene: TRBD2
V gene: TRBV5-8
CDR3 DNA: TGTGCCAGCAGCTTGGGGACTAGTTCCTACAATGAGCAGTTCTTC
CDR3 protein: CASSLGTSSYNEQFF

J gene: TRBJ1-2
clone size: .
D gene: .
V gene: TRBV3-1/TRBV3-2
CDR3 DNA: TGTGCCAGCAGCCCCCAAAGTCAGAACTATGGCTACACCTTC
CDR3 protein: CASSPQSQNYGYTF

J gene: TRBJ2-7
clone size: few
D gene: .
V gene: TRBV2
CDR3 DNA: TGTGCCAGCGTTAACGGACAGTGGGGGATTTACTCCTACGAGCAGTACTTC
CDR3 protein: CASVNGQWGIYSYEQYF

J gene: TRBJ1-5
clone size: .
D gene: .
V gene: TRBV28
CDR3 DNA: TGTGCCAGCAGTTTACCGCCCGGGTACAATCAGCCCCAGCATTTT
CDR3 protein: CASSLPPGYNQPQHF

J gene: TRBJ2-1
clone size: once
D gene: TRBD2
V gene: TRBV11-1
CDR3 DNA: TGTGCCAGCAGCAGGGAAGCGGGAACCTACAATGAGCAGTTCTTC
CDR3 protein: CASSREAGTYNEQFF

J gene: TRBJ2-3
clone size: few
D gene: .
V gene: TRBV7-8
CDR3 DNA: TGTGCCAGCAGCTTTTTTTCTAGCGAGACAGATACGCAGTATTTT
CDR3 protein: CASSFFSSETDTQYF

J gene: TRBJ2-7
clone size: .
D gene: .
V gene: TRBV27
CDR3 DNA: TGTGCCACCCCCTTCGACGAGCAGTACTTC
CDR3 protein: CATPFDEQYF